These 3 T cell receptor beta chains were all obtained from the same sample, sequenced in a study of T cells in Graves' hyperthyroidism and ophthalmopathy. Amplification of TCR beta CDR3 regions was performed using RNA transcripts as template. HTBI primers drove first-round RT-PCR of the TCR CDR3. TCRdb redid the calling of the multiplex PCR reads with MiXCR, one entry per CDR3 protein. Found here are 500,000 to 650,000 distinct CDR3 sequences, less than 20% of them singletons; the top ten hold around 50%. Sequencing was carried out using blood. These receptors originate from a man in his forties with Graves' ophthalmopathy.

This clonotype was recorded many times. The CDR3 DNA reads as TGTGCCAGCAGCCACCGACAGGGGACCTCTGGAAACACCATATATTTT. Its translation: CASSHRQGTSGNTIYF. This chain connects TRBV11-2 to TRBJ1-3, with 8 bases lining up with TRBD1. Looked up from germline, CDR1 is SGHAT and CDR2 is FQNNGV. With V trimmed by 5 bases and J by 0 bases, 6 bases remained unmatched. The CDR3 spans 16 residues.

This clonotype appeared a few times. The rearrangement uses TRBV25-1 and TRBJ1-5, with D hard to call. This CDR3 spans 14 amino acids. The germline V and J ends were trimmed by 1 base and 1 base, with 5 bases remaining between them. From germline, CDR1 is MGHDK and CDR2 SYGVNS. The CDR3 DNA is TGTGCCAGCAGTGAATCCGAGAGCAATCAGCCCCAGCATTTT. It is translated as CASSESESNQPQHF.

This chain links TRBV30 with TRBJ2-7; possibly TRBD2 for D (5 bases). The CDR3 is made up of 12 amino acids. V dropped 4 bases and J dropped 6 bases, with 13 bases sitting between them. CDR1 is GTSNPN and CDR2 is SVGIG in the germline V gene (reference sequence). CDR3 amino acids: CAWTRMAGEQYF. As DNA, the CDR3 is TGTGCCTGGACACGGATGGCGGGCGAGCAGTACTTC.